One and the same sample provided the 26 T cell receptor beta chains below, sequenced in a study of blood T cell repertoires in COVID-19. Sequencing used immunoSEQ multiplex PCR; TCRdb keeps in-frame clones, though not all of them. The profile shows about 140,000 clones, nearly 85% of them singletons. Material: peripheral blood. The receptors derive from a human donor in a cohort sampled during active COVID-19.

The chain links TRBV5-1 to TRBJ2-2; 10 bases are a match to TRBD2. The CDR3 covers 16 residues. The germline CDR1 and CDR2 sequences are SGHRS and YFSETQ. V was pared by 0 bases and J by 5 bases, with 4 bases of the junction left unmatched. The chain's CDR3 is CASSLASSGSTGELFF. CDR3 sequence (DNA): TGCGCCAGCAGCTTGGCGTCTAGCGGGAGTACCGGGGAGCTGTTTTTT.

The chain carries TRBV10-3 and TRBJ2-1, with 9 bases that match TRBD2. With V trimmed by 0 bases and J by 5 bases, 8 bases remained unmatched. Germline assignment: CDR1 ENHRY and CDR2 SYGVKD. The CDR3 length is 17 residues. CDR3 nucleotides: TGTGCCATCAGTGAGTCTCGGGGGGCTAGCGGGAACAATGAGCAGTTCTTC. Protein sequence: CAISESRGASGNNEQFF.

CDR3 coding DNA: TGTGCCAGCAGCCACCCCGGACAGGGCATTAACTATGGCTACACCTTC. It translates to CASSHPGQGINYGYTF. The rearrangement links TRBV4-2 to TRBJ1-2; 8 bases align to TRBD1. The CDR3 covers 16 residues. Germline trimming cut 3 bases from V and 1 base from J; bases unmatched to any gene: 7. Germline V lookup: CDR1 LGHNA, CDR2 YNFKEQ.

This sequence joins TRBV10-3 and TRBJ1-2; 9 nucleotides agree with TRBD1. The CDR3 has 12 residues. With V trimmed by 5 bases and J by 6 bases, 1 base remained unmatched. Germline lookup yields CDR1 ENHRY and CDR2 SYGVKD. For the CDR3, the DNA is TGTGCCATCAGTTGGACAGGGGATGGCTACACCTTC. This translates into CAISWTGDGYTF.

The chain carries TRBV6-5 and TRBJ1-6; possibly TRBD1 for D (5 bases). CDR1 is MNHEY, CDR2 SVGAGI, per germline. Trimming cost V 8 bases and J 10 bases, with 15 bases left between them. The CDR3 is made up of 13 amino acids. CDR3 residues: CASAMEGRSPLHF. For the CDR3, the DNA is TGTGCCAGCGCTATGGAGGGGCGATCACCCCTCCACTTT.

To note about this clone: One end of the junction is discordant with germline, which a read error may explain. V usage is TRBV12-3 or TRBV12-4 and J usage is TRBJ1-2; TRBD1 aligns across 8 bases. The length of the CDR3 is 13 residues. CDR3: CASSLIGRDRRHF. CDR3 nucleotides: TGTGCCAGCAGTTTAATAGGGCGGGACAGGAGGCACTTC.

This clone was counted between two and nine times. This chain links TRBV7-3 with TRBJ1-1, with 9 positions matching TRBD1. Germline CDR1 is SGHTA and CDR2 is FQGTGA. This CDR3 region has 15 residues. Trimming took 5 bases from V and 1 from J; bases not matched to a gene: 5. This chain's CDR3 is CASSLQGAGNTEAFF. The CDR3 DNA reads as TGTGCCAGCAGCCTACAGGGGGCAGGGAACACTGAAGCTTTCTTT.

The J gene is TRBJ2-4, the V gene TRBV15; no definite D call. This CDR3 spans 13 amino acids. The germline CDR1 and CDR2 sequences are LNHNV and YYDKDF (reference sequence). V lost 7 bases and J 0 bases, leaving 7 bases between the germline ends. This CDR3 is CATTGLAKNIQYF. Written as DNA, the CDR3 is TGTGCCACCACTGGGCTAGCCAAAAACATTCAGTACTTC.

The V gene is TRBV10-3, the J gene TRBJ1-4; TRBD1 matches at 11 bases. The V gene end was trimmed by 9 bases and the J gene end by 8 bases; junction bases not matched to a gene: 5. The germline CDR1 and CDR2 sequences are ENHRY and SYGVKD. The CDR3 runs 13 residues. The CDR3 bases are TGTGCCATAGCGGACAGGGGGCGAGAAAAACTGTTTTTT. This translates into CAIADRGREKLFF.

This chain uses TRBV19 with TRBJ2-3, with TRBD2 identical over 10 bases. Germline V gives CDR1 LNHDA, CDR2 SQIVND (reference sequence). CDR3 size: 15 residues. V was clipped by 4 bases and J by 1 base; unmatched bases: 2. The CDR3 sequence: CASSTTSGGTDTQYF. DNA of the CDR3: TGTGCCAGTAGTACAACTAGCGGGGGCACAGATACGCAGTATTTT.

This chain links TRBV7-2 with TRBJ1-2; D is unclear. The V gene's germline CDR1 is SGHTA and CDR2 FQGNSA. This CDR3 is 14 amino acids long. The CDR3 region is CASHEGTSNYGYTF. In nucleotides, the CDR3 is TGTGCGAGTCACGAGGGCACCTCTAACTATGGCTACACCTTC.

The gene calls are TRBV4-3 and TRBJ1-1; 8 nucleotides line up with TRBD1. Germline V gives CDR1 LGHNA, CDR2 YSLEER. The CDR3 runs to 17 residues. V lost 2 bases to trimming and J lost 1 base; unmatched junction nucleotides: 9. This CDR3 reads CASSQHAGGAKNTEAFF. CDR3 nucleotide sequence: TGCGCCAGCAGCCAACATGCAGGGGGCGCGAAGAACACTGAAGCTTTCTTT.

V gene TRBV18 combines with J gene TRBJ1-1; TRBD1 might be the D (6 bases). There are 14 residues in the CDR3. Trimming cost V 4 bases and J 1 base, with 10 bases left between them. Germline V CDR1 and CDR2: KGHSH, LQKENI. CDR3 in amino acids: CASSLDSRNTEAFF. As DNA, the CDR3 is TGTGCCAGCTCACTGGACAGCCGGAACACTGAAGCTTTCTTT.

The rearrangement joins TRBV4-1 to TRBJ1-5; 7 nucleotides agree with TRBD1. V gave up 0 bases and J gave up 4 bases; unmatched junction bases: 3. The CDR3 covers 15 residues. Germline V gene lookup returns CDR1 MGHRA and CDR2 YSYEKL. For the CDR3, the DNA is TGCGCCAGCAGCCAAGATGCCAGGGGGAATCAGCCCCAGCATTTT. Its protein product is CASSQDARGNQPQHF.

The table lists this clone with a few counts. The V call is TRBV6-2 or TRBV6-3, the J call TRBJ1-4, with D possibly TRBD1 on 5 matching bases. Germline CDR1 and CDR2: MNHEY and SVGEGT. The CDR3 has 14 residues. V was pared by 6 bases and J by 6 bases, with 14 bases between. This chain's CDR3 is CASSLDSHDEKLFF. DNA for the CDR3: TGTGCCAGCAGCCTTGACAGTCATGATGAAAAACTGTTTTTT.

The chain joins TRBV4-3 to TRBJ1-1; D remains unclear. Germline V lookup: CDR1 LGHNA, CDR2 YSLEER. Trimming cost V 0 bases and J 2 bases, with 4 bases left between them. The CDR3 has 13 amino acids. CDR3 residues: CASSQERNTEAFF. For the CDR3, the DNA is TGCGCCAGCAGCCAAGAGAGAAACACTGAAGCTTTCTTT.

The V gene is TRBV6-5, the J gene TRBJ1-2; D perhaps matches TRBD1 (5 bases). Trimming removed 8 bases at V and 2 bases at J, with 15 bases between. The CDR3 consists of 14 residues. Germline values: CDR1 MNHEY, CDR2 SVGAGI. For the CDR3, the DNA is TGTGCCAGCGCGAACGCAGGGATAAACTATGGCTACACCTTC. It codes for CASANAGINYGYTF.

The CDR3 coding sequence is TGTGCCAGCAGCTTTGGCAGGATCCTCGACTATGGCTACACCTTC. This encodes CASSFGRILDYGYTF. The chain couples TRBV5-8 to TRBJ1-2, with unresolved D. V was pared by 2 bases and J by 3 bases, with 14 bases between. CDR3 length: 15 residues. The germline gives CDR1 SGHTS, CDR2 YDEGEE. Drawing the rest from reference TRBV5-8 and TRBJ1-2, the complete variable domain is EAGVTQSPTHLIKTRGQQATLRCSPISGHTSVYWYQQALGLGLQFLLWYDEGEERNRGNFPPRFSGRQFPNYSSELNVNALELEDSALYLCASSFGRILDYGYTFGSGTRLTVV.

CDR3 sequence: CASSWGDPSNTEAFF. Here the CDR3 DNA reads TGTGCCAGCAGCTGGGGAGACCCATCGAACACTGAAGCTTTCTTT. This chain connects TRBV5-4 to TRBJ1-1, with D unresolved. Between the trimmed V and J ends, which lost 3 bases and 1 base, there was a span of 13 bases. CDR1 and CDR2 from the germline V gene are SGHNT and YYREEE (reference sequence). The CDR3 is 15 amino acids. The full variable domain, in which reference TRBV5-4 and TRBJ1-1 provide the parts outside the CDR3, is ETGVTQSPTHLIKTRGQQVTLRCSSQSGHNTVSWYQQALGQGPQFIFQYYREEENGRGNFPPRFSGLQFPNYSSELNVNALELDDSALYLCASSWGDPSNTEAFFGQGTRLTVV.

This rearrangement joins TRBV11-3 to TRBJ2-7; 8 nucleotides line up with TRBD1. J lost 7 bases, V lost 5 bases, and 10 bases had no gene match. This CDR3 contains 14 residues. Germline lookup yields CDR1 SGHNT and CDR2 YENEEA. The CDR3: CASSPLTGAGEQYF. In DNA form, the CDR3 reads TGTGCCAGCAGCCCCTTGACAGGGGCTGGAGAGCAGTACTTC.

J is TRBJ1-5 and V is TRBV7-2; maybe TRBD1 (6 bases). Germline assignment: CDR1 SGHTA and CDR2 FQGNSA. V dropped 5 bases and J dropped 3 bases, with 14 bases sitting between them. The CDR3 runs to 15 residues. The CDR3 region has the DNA TGTGCCAGCAGCCCAGGACAGATTTACAATCAGCCCCAGCATTTT. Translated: CASSPGQIYNQPQHF. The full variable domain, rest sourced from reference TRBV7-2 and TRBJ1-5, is GAGVSQSPSNKVTEKGKDVELRCDPISGHTALYWYRQSLGQGLEFLIYFQGNSAPDKSGLPSDRFSAERTGGSVSTLTIQRTQQEDSAVYLCASSPGQIYNQPQHFGDGTRLSIL.

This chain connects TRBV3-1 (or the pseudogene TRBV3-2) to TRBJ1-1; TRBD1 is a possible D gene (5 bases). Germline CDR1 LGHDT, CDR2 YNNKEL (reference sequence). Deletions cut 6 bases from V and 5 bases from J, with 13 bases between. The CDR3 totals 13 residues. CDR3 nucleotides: TGTGCCAGCAGTATGACAGAGTCAACTGAAGCTTTCTTT. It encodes CASSMTESTEAFF.

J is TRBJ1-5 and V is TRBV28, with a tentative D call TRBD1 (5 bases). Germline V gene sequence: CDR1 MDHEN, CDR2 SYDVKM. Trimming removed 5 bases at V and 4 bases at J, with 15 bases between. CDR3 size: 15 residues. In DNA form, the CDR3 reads TGTGCCAGCAGTGGGGGGTGGGTTACAAATCAGCCCCAGCATTTT. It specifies CASSGGWVTNQPQHF.

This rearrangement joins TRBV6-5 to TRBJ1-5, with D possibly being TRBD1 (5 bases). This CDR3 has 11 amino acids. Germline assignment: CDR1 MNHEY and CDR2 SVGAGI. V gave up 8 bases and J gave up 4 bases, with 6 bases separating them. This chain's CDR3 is CASQGNQPQHF. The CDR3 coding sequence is TGTGCCAGCCAGGGAAATCAGCCCCAGCATTTT.

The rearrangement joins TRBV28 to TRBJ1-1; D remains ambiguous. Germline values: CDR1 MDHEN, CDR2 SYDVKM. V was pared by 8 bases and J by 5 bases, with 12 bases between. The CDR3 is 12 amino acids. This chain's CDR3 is CASHSSQTEAFF. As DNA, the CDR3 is TGTGCCAGCCACTCGAGTCAAACTGAAGCTTTCTTT.

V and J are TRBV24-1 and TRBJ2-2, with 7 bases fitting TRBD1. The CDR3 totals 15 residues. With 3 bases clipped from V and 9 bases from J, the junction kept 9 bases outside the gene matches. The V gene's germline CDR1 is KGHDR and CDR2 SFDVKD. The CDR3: CATSDPRQGDRELFF. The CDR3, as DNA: TGTGCCACCAGTGATCCCCGGCAGGGGGACCGGGAGCTGTTTTTT.